Listed here are 10 T cell receptor beta chains from one sample, sequenced in a study of radiotherapy plus CTLA-4 blockade in lung cancer. Assay: immunoSEQ multiplex PCR; the TCRdb copy retains only in-frame clones and omits some. The repertoire holds 110,000 or so clones, with nearly 80% as singletons. The sample was peripheral blood, taken from a patient treated with radiotherapy plus ipilimumab. These receptors originate from a human donor with non-small cell lung cancer who had a partial response to radiotherapy plus ipilimumab.

The rearrangement links TRBV5-6 to TRBJ1-3; D gene ambiguous. The CDR3 is 15 amino acids. V lost 4 bases to trimming and J lost 0 bases, with 11 bases between them. CDR1 and CDR2 (germline): SGHDT, YYEEEE. This CDR3 is CASSVDGVSGNTIYF. The CDR3 DNA reads TGTGCCAGCAGCGTAGACGGAGTCTCTGGAAACACCATATATTTT. The full variable domain, rest sourced from reference TRBV5-6 and TRBJ1-3, is DAGVTQSPTHLIKTRGQQVTLRCSPKSGHDTVSWYQQALGQGPQFIFQYYEEEERQRGNFPDRFSGHQFPNYSSELNVNALLLGDSALYLCASSVDGVSGNTIYFGEGSWLTVV.

The V gene is TRBV28, the J gene TRBJ1-5, with TRBD1 identical over 7 bases. The CDR3 sequence is 15 residues long. Germline V gene data show CDR1 as MDHEN and CDR2 as SYDVKM. V lost 10 bases, J lost 2 bases, and 11 bases stayed unmatched. CDR3 coding DNA: TGTGCCATCTCACGGGGGACAGACCGCAATCAGCCCCAGCATTTT. Its translation is CAISRGTDRNQPQHF.

The chain combines TRBV2 with TRBJ2-1, with 15 nucleotides matching TRBD2. V dropped 5 bases and J dropped 7; count of bases not matched to a gene: 6. Germline lookup yields CDR1 SNHLY and CDR2 FYNNEI. This CDR3 comprises 16 residues. The CDR3 loop reads CASSTIGLAGGNEQFF. CDR3 nucleotide sequence: TGTGCCAGCAGTACCATAGGACTAGCGGGAGGGAATGAGCAGTTCTTC. Using reference TRBV2 and TRBJ2-1 for the parts outside the CDR3, the full variable domain is EPEVTQTPSHQVTQMGQEVILRCVPISNHLYFYWYRQILGQKVEFLVSFYNNEISEKSEIFDDQFSVERPDGSNFTLKIRSTKLEDSAMYFCASSTIGLAGGNEQFFGPGTRLTVL.

Written as DNA, the CDR3 is TGTGCCTGCCAGGCGAGGGCTTCGTCTGAAGCTTTCTTT. Translation: CACQARASSEAFF. The rearrangement links TRBV19 to TRBJ1-1; the D is unclear. The germline V gene has CDR1 LNHDA and CDR2 SQIVND (reference sequence). Deletions cut 11 bases from V and 6 bases from J, with 19 bases between. The CDR3 has 13 amino acids.

This clone showed up just a few times. This rearrangement joins TRBV6-6 to TRBJ2-1; 11 nucleotides align to TRBD2. J gave up 4 bases and V 5 bases, and 4 bases lay outside the gene matches. Germline CDR1 MNHNY, CDR2 SVGAGI (reference sequence). The CDR3 spans 15 residues. CDR3 sequence (DNA): TGTGCCAGCAGTACCGGGACTAGCGGATACAATGAGCAGTTCTTC. Residues: CASSTGTSGYNEQFF.

This clone was recorded a few times. The chain couples TRBV7-9 to TRBJ2-5, with 8 bases that match TRBD1. The ends lost 5 bases at V and 5 bases at J; junction bases unmatched: 10. This CDR3 is 15 amino acids long. Germline CDR1 is SEHNR and CDR2 is FQNEAQ (reference sequence). DNA for the CDR3: TGTGCCAGCAGCGCTCGGACAGGGCTGCAGGAGACCCAGTACTTC. Encoded protein: CASSARTGLQETQYF.

This chain joins TRBV25-1 and TRBJ2-2, with D possibly matching TRBD2 (6 bases). Germline lookup yields CDR1 MGHDK and CDR2 SYGVNS. Trimming stripped 6 bases from V and 3 bases from J, with 14 bases between. The CDR3 is made up of 15 amino acids. CDR3 nucleotide sequence: TGTGCCAGCAGGATGGAGGGGTGGGACACCGGGGAGCTGTTTTTT. Amino acids: CASRMEGWDTGELFF.

This clone was recorded only once. The chain combines TRBV7-9 with TRBJ1-2; no clear D. Trimming pared 3 bases from V and 4 bases from J, leaving 6 bases between. This CDR3 contains 12 residues. CDR1 is SEHNR, CDR2 FQNEAQ, per germline (reference sequence). The CDR3 region has the DNA TGTGCCAGCAGCTTCGAGGCCTATGGCTACACCTTC. It specifies CASSFEAYGYTF.

The CDR3 loop reads CSVVAGGTNTQYF. The CDR3 DNA follows: TGCAGCGTTGTAGCGGGGGGAACAAATACGCAGTATTTT. The genes are TRBV29-1 and TRBJ2-3, with 10 bases identical to TRBD2. The V gene's germline CDR1 is SQVTM and CDR2 ANQGSEA. The CDR3 has 13 amino acids. V shed 4 bases, J shed 7 bases, and the junction held 5 bases outside the gene matches.

This sequence joins TRBV19 and TRBJ2-5; 8 nucleotides agree with TRBD1. The CDR3 sequence is 15 residues long. The germline V gene encodes CDR1 LNHDA and CDR2 SQIVND (reference sequence). With V trimmed by 3 bases and J by 1 base, 4 bases remained unmatched. The CDR3 protein is CASSIRTGFQETQYF. The DNA for the CDR3 is TGTGCCAGTAGTATCCGGACAGGGTTCCAAGAGACCCAGTACTTC.